The 29 T cell receptor beta chains reported below all come from one sample, sequenced in a study of blood T cell repertoires in COVID-19. Produced via immunoSEQ multiplex PCR; TCRdb's table is partial and in-frame only. The profile covers some 260,000 clones, with 88% appearing a single time and roughly 1.4% taken by the ten largest. The specimen was peripheral blood. The receptors originated from a man older than 75 with acute or convalescent COVID-19.

The V and J genes are TRBV27 and TRBJ1-3, with D uncertain. This CDR3 comprises 15 residues. V dropped 6 bases and J dropped 0 bases, with 12 bases sitting between them. The germline V gene has CDR1 MNHEY and CDR2 SMNVEV (reference sequence). CDR3 DNA sequence: TGTGCCAGCAGCCCCGAACGGGTCTCTGGAAACACCATATATTTT. Its translation: CASSPERVSGNTIYF.

The gene calls are TRBV6-1 and TRBJ1-1; 11 nucleotides agree with TRBD1. V gave up 3 bases and J gave up 3 bases; unmatched junction bases: 3. Germline loops: CDR1 MNHNS, CDR2 SASEGT. The CDR3 loop spans 15 amino acids. CDR3 sequence: CASSEWDRGDTEAFF. The DNA of the CDR3 is TGTGCCAGCAGTGAGTGGGACAGGGGGGACACTGAAGCTTTCTTT.

The chain recombines TRBV5-1 with TRBJ2-4, with 14 bases aligning to TRBD2. Trimming at V came to 4 bases and at J to 1 base, leaving 13 bases not matched to a gene. The CDR3 sequence is 20 residues long. Germline V lookup: CDR1 SGHRS, CDR2 YFSETQ. In DNA form, the CDR3 reads TGCGCCAGCAGCCAAAGACTAGCGGGAGGGCCGGAGTCGGCCAAAAACATTCAGTACTTC. Its protein product is CASSQRLAGGPESAKNIQYF.

The chain uses TRBV5-5 and TRBJ1-2; 7 nucleotides agree with TRBD1. After removal of 2 bases from V and 2 bases from J, the junction contained 3 bases not matched to a gene. Germline CDR1 and CDR2: SGHKS and YYEKEE (reference sequence). This CDR3 is 14 amino acids long. The CDR3 sequence is CASSLQQGNYGYTF. CDR3 bases: TGTGCCAGCAGCTTACAACAGGGGAACTATGGCTACACCTTC.

The chain joins TRBV7-9 to TRBJ2-1, with D perhaps TRBD1 (5 bases). The V gene lost 0 bases and the J gene lost 7 bases, with 10 bases spanning the gap. This CDR3 has 14 residues. Germline V gives CDR1 SEHNR, CDR2 FQNEAQ (reference sequence). In DNA form, the CDR3 reads TGTGCCAGCAGCTTAGCCAGGGATAGAAATGAGCAGTTCTTC. It specifies CASSLARDRNEQFF.

The chain uses TRBV6-5 and TRBJ1-3, with TRBD1 as a possible D gene (5 bases). The V gene lost 0 bases and the J gene lost 4 bases, with 10 bases spanning the gap. This CDR3 is built from 15 residues. Germline assignment: CDR1 MNHEY and CDR2 SVGAGI. The CDR3 region has the DNA TGTGCCAGCAGTTACTCGAGCGGGGCCGGAAACACCATATATTTT. This encodes CASSYSSGAGNTIYF.

Here the CDR3 DNA reads TGTGCCAGCAGCCCGGGACTCCCTAACTCTGGAAACACCATATATTTT. This translates into CASSPGLPNSGNTIYF. This chain links TRBV13 with TRBJ1-3, with D perhaps TRBD1 (5 bases). V lost 5 bases, J lost 0 bases, and 14 bases lay in between. CDR3 length: 16 residues. Germline V gene sequence: CDR1 PRHDT, CDR2 FYEKMQ (reference sequence).

On this clone itself: The identical CDR3 is also encoded by other nucleotide sequences in the sample. The genes are TRBV19 and TRBJ2-1; 8 nucleotides match TRBD2. Trimming cost V 3 bases and J 0 bases; bases outside gene matches: 1. In germline, CDR1 is LNHDA, CDR2 SQIVND (reference sequence). The CDR3 is made up of 15 amino acids. The CDR3 sequence is CASSIAGGSYNEQFF. CDR3 coding DNA: TGTGCCAGTAGTATCGCGGGGGGCTCCTACAATGAGCAGTTCTTC.

V gene TRBV7-9 combines with J gene TRBJ2-7, with 8 bases matching TRBD1. This CDR3 has 15 residues. Germline trimming cut 9 bases from V and 2 bases from J; bases unmatched to any gene: 12. Looked up from germline, CDR1 is SEHNR and CDR2 is FQNEAQ (reference sequence). In DNA form, the CDR3 reads TGTGCCAGTGATCCTGGCGGGACAGGACCCTACGAGCAGTACTTC. Its protein is CASDPGGTGPYEQYF.

The chain couples TRBV14 to TRBJ2-7, with D maybe TRBD1 (6 bases). The V end lost 5 bases, the J end lost 3 bases, and 17 bases lay between the germline ends. Germline-derived CDR1 and CDR2 are SGHDN and FVKESK. The CDR3 covers 15 residues. The CDR3 nucleotides read TGTGCCAGCAGCACCTTGGTAGGGGGTCTCTACGAGCAGTACTTC. This translates into CASSTLVGGLYEQYF.

The rearrangement uses TRBV5-1 and TRBJ1-3; the D gene is possibly TRBD1 (5 bases). The CDR3 totals 17 residues. Germline loops: CDR1 SGHRS, CDR2 YFSETQ. V dropped 3 bases and J dropped 0 bases, with 16 bases sitting between them. CDR3 sequence: CASSSQMGPISGNTIYF. CDR3 DNA: TGCGCCAGCAGCTCCCAAATGGGGCCTATCTCTGGAAACACCATATATTTT.

This rearrangement joins TRBV3-1 (or the pseudogene TRBV3-2) to TRBJ1-5; TRBD1 matches 9 bases. Germline-derived CDR1 and CDR2 are LGHDT and YNNKEL (reference sequence). Unmatched junction bases numbered 3, after V lost 6 bases and J lost 3 bases. The CDR3 is made up of 14 amino acids. CDR3 DNA sequence: TGTGCCAGCAGGGGACAGGGAGACAATCAGCCCCAGCATTTT. Translation: CASRGQGDNQPQHF.

The rearrangement links TRBV18 to TRBJ2-7; TRBD2 matches 13 bases. This CDR3 is 20 amino acids long. Germline V gene sequence: CDR1 KGHSH, CDR2 LQKENI. With 0 bases clipped from V and 2 bases from J, the junction kept 13 bases outside the gene matches. The CDR3 DNA follows: TGTGCCAGCTCACCACCCAGCTACGGACTAGCGGGAGTTGTAACCTACGAGCAGTACTTC. Translating it yields CASSPPSYGLAGVVTYEQYF.

The chain combines TRBV7-9 with TRBJ1-1; D is undetermined. The CDR3 runs to 14 residues. Germline V gives CDR1 SEHNR, CDR2 FQNEAQ (reference sequence). Trimming shortened V by 1 base and J by 4 bases, and 10 bases separated the two germline ends. Here the CDR3 DNA reads TGTGCCAGCAGCTTAGTCGGGGAACTCACTGAAGCTTTCTTT. Translating gives CASSLVGELTEAFF.

V is TRBV6-5 and J is TRBJ2-2, with 9 bases that match TRBD1. This CDR3 comprises 14 residues. Per germline, CDR1 MNHEY and CDR2 SVGAGI. Trimming removed 6 bases from V and 5 bases from J; junction bases left unmatched: 4. The CDR3 protein is CASRGTGRTGELFF. The CDR3 nucleotides read TGTGCCAGCAGAGGGACAGGGAGGACCGGGGAGCTGTTTTTT.

This chain uses TRBV15 with TRBJ1-4; D is ambiguous. Germline-derived CDR1 and CDR2 are LNHNV and YYDKDF (reference sequence). Trimming removed 0 bases at V and 8 bases at J, with 7 bases between. The CDR3 extends over 13 amino acids. The CDR3 nucleotides read TGTGCCACCAGCAGAGAGATAAGCGAAAAACTGTTTTTT. As protein: CATSREISEKLFF.

J is TRBJ2-5 and V is TRBV14; a weak D match, TRBD1 (6 bases). The germline CDR1 and CDR2 sequences are SGHDN and FVKESK. The CDR3 totals 15 residues. Trimming shortened V by 6 bases and J by 1 base, and 15 bases separated the two germline ends. DNA for the CDR3: TGTGCCAGCAGTTTTATCACAGGGTCCCAAGAGACCCAGTACTTC. Residues: CASSFITGSQETQYF.

The chain has TRBV11-2 and TRBJ2-7; TRBD2 matches 8 bases. Germline CDR1 reads SGHAT; CDR2 reads FQNNGV. This CDR3 has 15 amino acids. V shed 5 bases and J 7 bases; nucleotides not matched to a gene: 13. The CDR3 here is CASSPGTRGFWEQYF. CDR3 nucleotides: TGTGCCAGCAGCCCAGGGACTAGGGGTTTTTGGGAGCAGTACTTC.

The gene calls are TRBV18 and TRBJ2-5, with D perhaps matching TRBD1 (6 bases). The CDR3 sequence is 14 residues long. Trimming shortened V by 2 bases and J by 2 bases, and 9 bases separated the two germline ends. Germline V lookup: CDR1 KGHSH, CDR2 LQKENI. This CDR3 reads CASSPMGAQETQYF. DNA for the CDR3: TGTGCCAGCTCACCAATGGGGGCTCAAGAGACCCAGTACTTC.

The CDR3, as DNA: TGTGCCAGCAGTGAAGAACAGGGCTCCTACAATGAGCAGTTCTTC. It translates to CASSEEQGSYNEQFF. This chain joins TRBV2 and TRBJ2-1, with D perhaps TRBD1 (6 bases). The germline gives CDR1 SNHLY, CDR2 FYNNEI. The CDR3 spans 15 residues. Trimming cost V 1 base and J 0 bases, with 7 bases left between them.

About this clone itself: This same CDR3 is encoded by further DNA sequences in the sample. The chain has TRBV9 and TRBJ2-7, with 11 bases aligning to TRBD1. V lost 1 base to trimming and J lost 2 bases; unmatched junction nucleotides: 2. From germline, CDR1 is SGDLS and CDR2 YYNGEE. The CDR3 length is 15 residues. The CDR3 here is CASSVTGQGAYEQYF. The CDR3 nucleotides read TGTGCCAGCAGCGTAACGGGACAGGGGGCCTACGAGCAGTACTTC.

The chain couples TRBV6-5 to TRBJ1-4; 7 bases match TRBD1. The CDR3 totals 15 residues. CDR1 is MNHEY, CDR2 SVGAGI, per germline. After removal of 6 bases from V and 7 bases from J, the junction contained 11 bases not matched to a gene. CDR3 sequence (DNA): TGTGCCAGCAGGGGTAGACAGGGTAGATTTGAAAAACTGTTTTTT. This encodes CASRGRQGRFEKLFF.

In the case of this clone: Other DNA sequences in this specimen translate into the identical CDR3. The V and J genes are TRBV24-1 and TRBJ1-1, with TRBD1 matching 8 bases. The germline CDR1 and CDR2 sequences are KGHDR and SFDVKD. V lost 3 bases and J lost 1; bases outside the gene matches: 3. The length of the CDR3 is 15 residues. The CDR3 region is CATSDPGTGNTEAFF. The CDR3 coding sequence is TGTGCCACCAGTGATCCCGGGACAGGGAACACTGAAGCTTTCTTT.

This chain links TRBV5-1 with TRBJ1-5, with 8 positions matching TRBD1. The J segment lost 7 bases and the V segment lost 0 bases, leaving 6 bases of the junction unmatched. This CDR3 contains 15 residues. Germline CDR1 reads SGHRS; CDR2 reads YFSETQ. CDR3 coding DNA: TGCGCCAGCAGCTTGGGGCAGGGGGCTGGACAGCCCCAGCATTTT. Translation: CASSLGQGAGQPQHF.

CDR3 DNA: TGTGCCAGCAGTTTATTCCTGACAGCATTCAATCAGCCCCAGCATTTT. Translated: CASSLFLTAFNQPQHF. The chain combines TRBV28 with TRBJ1-5, with D possibly being TRBD1 (5 bases). The ends were cut back, 1 base at V and 3 bases at J, with 13 bases in the middle. The CDR3 has 16 residues. CDR1 is MDHEN and CDR2 is SYDVKM in the germline V gene.

This chain connects TRBV3-1 (or the pseudogene TRBV3-2) to TRBJ2-1; 10 bases align to TRBD2. There are 16 residues in the CDR3. V shed 1 base, J shed 9 bases, and the junction held 9 bases outside the gene matches. Germline-derived CDR1 and CDR2 are LGHDT and YNNKEL (reference sequence). CDR3 in amino acids: CASSQGWLAGVGEQFF. CDR3 sequence (DNA): TGTGCCAGCAGCCAAGGCTGGCTAGCGGGAGTGGGTGAGCAGTTCTTC.

The chain links TRBV7-8 to TRBJ2-1; TRBD2 might be the D (7 bases). CDR1 SGHVS and CDR2 FQNEAQ come from the germline V gene. The CDR3 is made up of 18 amino acids. The ends were cut back, 4 bases at V and 2 bases at J, with 21 bases in the middle. The chain's CDR3 is CASSYSIGGGQAYNEQFF. For the CDR3, the DNA is TGTGCCAGCAGCTACTCCATCGGCGGGGGCCAAGCCTACAATGAGCAGTTCTTC. Supplemented by reference TRBV7-8 and TRBJ2-1, the full variable domain reads GAGVSQSPRYKVAKRGQDVALRCDPISGHVSLFWYQQALGQGPEFLTYFQNEAQLDKSGLPSDRFFAERPEGSVSTLKIQRTQQEDSAVYLCASSYSIGGGQAYNEQFFGPGTRLTVL.

The V and J genes are TRBV16 and TRBJ1-5; 9 positions match TRBD1. Trimming cost V 6 bases and J 1 base; bases outside gene matches: 4. This CDR3 region has 15 residues. Looked up from germline, CDR1 is KGHSY and CDR2 is FQNENV. CDR3 DNA sequence: TGTGCCAGCAGACGCGGACAGGGGAGCAATCAGCCCCAGCATTTT. Translation: CASRRGQGSNQPQHF. The full variable domain, its missing parts supplied by reference TRBV16 and TRBJ1-5, is GEEVAQTPKHLVRGEGQKAKLYCAPIKGHSYVFWYQQVLKNEFKFLISFQNENVFDETGMPKERFSAKCLPNSPCSLEIQATKLEDSAVYFCASRRGQGSNQPQHFGDGTRLSIL.

The rearrangement uses TRBV4-3 and TRBJ2-3, with 12 bases fitting TRBD2. After removal of 0 bases from V and 4 bases from J, the junction contained 14 bases not matched to a gene. This CDR3 has 20 residues. Germline assignment: CDR1 LGHNA and CDR2 YSLEER. This CDR3 reads CASSQDFRGSSGGAPDTQYF. The CDR3 region has the DNA TGCGCCAGCAGCCAAGACTTCCGCGGGTCTAGCGGGGGGGCCCCAGATACGCAGTATTTT.